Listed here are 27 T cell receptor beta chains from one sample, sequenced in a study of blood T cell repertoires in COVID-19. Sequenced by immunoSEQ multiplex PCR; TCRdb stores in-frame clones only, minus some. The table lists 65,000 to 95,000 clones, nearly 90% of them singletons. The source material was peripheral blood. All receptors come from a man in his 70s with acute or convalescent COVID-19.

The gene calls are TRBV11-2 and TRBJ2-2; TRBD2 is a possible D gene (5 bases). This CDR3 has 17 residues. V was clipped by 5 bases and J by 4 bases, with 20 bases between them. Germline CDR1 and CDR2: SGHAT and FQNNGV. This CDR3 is CASSPLSFPGFTGELFF. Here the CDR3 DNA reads TGTGCCAGCAGCCCATTGTCGTTCCCGGGGTTCACCGGGGAGCTGTTTTTT.

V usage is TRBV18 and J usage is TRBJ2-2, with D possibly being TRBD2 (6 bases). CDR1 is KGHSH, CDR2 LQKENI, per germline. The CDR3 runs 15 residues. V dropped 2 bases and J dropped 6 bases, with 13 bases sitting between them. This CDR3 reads CASSPGTGDSGELFF. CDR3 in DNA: TGTGCCAGCTCACCAGGGACTGGAGACTCCGGGGAGCTGTTTTTT.

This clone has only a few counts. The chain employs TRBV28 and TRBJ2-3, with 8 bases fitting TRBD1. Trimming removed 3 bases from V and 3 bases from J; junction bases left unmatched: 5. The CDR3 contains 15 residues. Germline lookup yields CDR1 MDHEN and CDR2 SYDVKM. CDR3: CASSFPQGATDTQYF. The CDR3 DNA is TGTGCCAGCAGTTTTCCGCAGGGGGCGACAGATACGCAGTATTTT.

The CDR3 bases are TGTGCCAGCAGCGCCGGGACTCCTACATCCACCGGGGAGCTGTTTTTT. Its translation is CASSAGTPTSTGELFF. The gene calls are TRBV9 and TRBJ2-2; tentative D call: TRBD2 (6 bases). V was trimmed by 3 bases and J by 4 bases, leaving 16 bases between them. CDR1 SGDLS and CDR2 YYNGEE come from the germline V gene. The CDR3 is 16 amino acids.

The chain's CDR3 is CASSLGTVNNYGYTF. The CDR3 bases are TGTGCCAGCAGCCTCGGGACAGTCAATAACTATGGCTACACCTTC. V usage is TRBV11-2 and J usage is TRBJ1-2; 7 bases fit TRBD1. The CDR3 sequence is 15 residues long. Germline CDR1 and CDR2: SGHAT and FQNNGV. The V and J ends lost 5 bases and 1 base, in that order; junction bases with no gene match: 7.

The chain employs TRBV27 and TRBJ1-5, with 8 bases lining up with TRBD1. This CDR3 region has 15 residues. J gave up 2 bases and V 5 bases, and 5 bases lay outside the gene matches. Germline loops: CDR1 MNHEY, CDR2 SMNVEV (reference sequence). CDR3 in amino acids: CASSPDRVGNQPQHF. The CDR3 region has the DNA TGTGCCAGCAGTCCGGACAGGGTTGGCAATCAGCCCCAGCATTTT.

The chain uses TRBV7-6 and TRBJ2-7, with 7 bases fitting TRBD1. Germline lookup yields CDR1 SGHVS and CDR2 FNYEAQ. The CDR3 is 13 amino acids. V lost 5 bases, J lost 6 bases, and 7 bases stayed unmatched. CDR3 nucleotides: TGTGCCAGCAGCCCGACAGGGAGAAGCGAGCAGTACTTC. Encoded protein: CASSPTGRSEQYF.

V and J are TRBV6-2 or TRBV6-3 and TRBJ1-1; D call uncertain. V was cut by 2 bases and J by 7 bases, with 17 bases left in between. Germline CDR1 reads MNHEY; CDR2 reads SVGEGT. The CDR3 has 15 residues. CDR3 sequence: CASSYRSGGAVEAFF. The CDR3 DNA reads TGTGCCAGCAGTTACCGTTCGGGAGGAGCAGTTGAAGCTTTCTTT.

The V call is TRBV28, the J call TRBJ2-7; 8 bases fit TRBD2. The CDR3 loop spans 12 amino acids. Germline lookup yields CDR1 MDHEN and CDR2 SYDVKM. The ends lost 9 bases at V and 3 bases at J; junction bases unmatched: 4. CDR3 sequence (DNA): TGTGCCAGTGCTAGCGGGTACTACGAGCAGTACTTC. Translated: CASASGYYEQYF.

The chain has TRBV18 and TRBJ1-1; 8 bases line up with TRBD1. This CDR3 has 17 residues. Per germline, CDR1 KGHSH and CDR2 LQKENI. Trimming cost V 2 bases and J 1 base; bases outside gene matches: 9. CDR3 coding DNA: TGTGCCAGCTCACCAAGGTGGTCAGGGGGCAAGAACACTGAAGCTTTCTTT. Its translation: CASSPRWSGGKNTEAFF. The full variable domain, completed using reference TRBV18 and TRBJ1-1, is NAGVMQNPRHLVRRRGQEARLRCSPMKGHSHVYWYRQLPEEGLKFMVYLQKENIIDESGMPKERFSAEFPKEGPSILRIQQVVRGDSAAYFCASSPRWSGGKNTEAFFGQGTRLTVV.

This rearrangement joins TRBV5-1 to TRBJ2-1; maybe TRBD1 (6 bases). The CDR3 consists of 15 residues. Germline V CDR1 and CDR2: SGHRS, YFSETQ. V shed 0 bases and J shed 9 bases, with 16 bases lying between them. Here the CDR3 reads CASSLDFSGDTEQFF. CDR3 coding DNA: TGCGCCAGCAGCTTGGACTTCTCCGGGGACACTGAGCAGTTCTTC.

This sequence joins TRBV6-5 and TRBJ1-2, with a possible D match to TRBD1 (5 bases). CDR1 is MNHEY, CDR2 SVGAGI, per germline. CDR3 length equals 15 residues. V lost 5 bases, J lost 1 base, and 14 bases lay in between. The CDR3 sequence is CASSRGDRNNYGYTF. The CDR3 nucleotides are TGTGCCAGCAGTCGGGGGGACCGAAATAACTATGGCTACACCTTC.

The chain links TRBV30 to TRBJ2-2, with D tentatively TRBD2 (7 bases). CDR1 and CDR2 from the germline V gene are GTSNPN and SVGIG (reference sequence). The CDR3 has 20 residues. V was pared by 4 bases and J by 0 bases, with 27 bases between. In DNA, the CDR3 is TGTGCCTGGATCTCAGACGGGGCCATGCGGGGGCCTGCGAACACCGGGGAGCTGTTTTTT. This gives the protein CAWISDGAMRGPANTGELFF.

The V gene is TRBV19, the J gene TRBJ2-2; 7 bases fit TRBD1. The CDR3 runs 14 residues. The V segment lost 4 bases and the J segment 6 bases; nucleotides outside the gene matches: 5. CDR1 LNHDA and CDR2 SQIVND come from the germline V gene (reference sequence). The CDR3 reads CASSNRGRAGELFF. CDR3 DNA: TGTGCCAGTAGTAACAGGGGTCGGGCCGGGGAGCTGTTTTTT. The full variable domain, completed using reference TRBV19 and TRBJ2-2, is DGGITQSPKYLFRKEGQNVTLSCEQNLNHDAMYWYRQDPGQGLRLIYYSQIVNDFQKGDIAEGYSVSREKKESFPLTVTSAQKNPTAFYLCASSNRGRAGELFFGEGSRLTVL.

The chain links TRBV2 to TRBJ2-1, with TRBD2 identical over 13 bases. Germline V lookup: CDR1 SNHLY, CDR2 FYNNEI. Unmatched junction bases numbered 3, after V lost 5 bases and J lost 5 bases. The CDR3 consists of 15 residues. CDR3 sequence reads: CASSRGTSGNNEQFF. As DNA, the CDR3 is TGTGCCAGCAGTCGTGGGACTAGCGGGAACAATGAGCAGTTCTTC.

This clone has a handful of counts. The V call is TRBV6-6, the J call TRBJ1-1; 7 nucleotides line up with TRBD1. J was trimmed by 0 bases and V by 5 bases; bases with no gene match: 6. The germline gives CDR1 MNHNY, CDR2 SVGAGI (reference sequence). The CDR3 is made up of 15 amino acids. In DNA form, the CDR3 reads TGTGCCAGCAGTGGGCTGGGGACAGTGAACACTGAAGCTTTCTTT. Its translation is CASSGLGTVNTEAFF.

The CDR3 DNA sequence: TGTGCCAGCCTACCCTCCCTGGGGTATACCCACGGGGAACTGTTTTTT. It is translated as CASLPSLGYTHGELFF. The chain recombines TRBV28 with TRBJ1-4, with unresolved D. The germline V gene encodes CDR1 MDHEN and CDR2 SYDVKM. V was cut by 8 bases and J by 12 bases, with 28 bases left in between. The CDR3 runs to 16 residues.

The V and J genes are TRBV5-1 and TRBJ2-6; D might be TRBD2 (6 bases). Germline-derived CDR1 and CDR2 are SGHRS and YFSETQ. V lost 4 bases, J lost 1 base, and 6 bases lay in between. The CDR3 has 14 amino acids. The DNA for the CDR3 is TGCGCCAGCAGCGCGGGGTCTGGGGCCAACGTCCTGACTTTC. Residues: CASSAGSGANVLTF.

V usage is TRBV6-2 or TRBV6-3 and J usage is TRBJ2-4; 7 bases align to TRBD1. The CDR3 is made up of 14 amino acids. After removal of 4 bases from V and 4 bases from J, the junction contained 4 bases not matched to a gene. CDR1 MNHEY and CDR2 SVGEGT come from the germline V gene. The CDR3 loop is CASSLPGQKNIQYF. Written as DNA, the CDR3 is TGTGCCAGCAGTTTACCGGGACAGAAAAACATTCAGTACTTC.

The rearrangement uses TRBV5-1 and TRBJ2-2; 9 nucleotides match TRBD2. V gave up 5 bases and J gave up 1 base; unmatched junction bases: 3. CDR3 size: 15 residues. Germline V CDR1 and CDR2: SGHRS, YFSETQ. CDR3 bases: TGCGCCAGCAGTTCTAGCGGGATGAACACCGGGGAGCTGTTTTTT. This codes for CASSSSGMNTGELFF.

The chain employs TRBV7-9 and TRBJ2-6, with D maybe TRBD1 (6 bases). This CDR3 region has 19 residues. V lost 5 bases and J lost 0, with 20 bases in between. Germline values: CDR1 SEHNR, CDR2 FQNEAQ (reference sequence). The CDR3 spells CASSPGSHGTNSGANVLTF. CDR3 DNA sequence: TGTGCCAGCAGCCCTGGCTCCCACGGGACAAACTCTGGGGCCAACGTCCTGACTTTC. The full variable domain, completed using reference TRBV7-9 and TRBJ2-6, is DTGVSQNPRHKITKRGQNVTFRCDPISEHNRLYWYRQTLGQGPEFLTYFQNEAQLEKSRLLSDRFSAERPKGSFSTLEIQRTEQGDSAMYLCASSPGSHGTNSGANVLTFGAGSRLTVL.

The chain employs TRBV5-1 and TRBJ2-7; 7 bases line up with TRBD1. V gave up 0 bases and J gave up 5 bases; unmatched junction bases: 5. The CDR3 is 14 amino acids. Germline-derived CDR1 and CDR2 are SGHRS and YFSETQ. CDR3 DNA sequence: TGCGCCAGCAGCTTGGGAGAGGGGGCAAACGAGCAGTACTTC. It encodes CASSLGEGANEQYF.

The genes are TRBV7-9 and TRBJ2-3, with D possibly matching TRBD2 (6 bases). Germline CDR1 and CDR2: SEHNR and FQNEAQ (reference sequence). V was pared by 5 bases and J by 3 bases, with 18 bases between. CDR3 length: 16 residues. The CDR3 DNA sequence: TGTGCCAGCAGCCAGGGACTCTCGGGTGCAACAGATACGCAGTATTTT. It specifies CASSQGLSGATDTQYF.

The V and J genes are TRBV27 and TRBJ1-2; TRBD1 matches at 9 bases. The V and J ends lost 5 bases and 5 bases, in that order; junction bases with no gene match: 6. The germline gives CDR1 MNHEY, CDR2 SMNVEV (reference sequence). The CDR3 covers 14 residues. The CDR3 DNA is TGTGCCAGCAGTCTCACAGGGGGCTGGTATGGCTACACCTTC. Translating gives CASSLTGGWYGYTF.

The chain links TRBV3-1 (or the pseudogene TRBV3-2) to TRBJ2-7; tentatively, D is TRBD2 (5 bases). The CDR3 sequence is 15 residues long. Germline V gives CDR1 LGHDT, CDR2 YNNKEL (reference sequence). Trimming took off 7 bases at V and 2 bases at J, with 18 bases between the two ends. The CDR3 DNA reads TGTGCCAGCACCCCCTCGGAGGTCCAGCCCTACGAGCAGTACTTC. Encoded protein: CASTPSEVQPYEQYF.

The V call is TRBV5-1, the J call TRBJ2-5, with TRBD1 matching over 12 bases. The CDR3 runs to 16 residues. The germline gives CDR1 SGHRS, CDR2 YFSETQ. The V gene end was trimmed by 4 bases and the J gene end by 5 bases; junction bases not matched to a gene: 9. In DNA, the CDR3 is TGCGCCAGCAGCGACTCCGGGACAGGGGGCTCGGAGACCCAGTACTTC. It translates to CASSDSGTGGSETQYF.

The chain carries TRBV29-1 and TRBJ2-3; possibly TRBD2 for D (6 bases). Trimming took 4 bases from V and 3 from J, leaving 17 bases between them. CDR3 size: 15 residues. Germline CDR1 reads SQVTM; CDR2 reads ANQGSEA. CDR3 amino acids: CSVAGTPPETDTQYF. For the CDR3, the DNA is TGCAGCGTTGCCGGGACTCCTCCCGAAACAGATACGCAGTATTTT.